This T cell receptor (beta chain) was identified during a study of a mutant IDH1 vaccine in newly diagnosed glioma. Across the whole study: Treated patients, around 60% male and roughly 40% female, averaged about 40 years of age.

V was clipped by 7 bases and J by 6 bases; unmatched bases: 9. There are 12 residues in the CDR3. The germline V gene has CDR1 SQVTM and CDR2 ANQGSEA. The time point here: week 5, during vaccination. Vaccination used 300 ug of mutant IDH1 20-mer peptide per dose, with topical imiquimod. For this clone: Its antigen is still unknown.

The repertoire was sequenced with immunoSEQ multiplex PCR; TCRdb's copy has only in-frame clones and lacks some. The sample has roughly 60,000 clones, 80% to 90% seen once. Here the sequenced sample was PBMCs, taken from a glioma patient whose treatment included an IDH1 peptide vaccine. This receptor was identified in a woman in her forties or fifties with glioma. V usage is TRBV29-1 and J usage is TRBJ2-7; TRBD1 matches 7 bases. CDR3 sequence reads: CSASTGRSEQYF. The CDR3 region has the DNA TGCAGCGCCTCGACAGGGCGTAGCGAGCAGTACTTC.